A single sample is the source of the 15 T cell receptor beta chains below, sequenced in a study of cytomegalovirus exposure and HLA in healthy donors. The assay was immunoSEQ multiplex PCR, and TCRdb's table has in-frame clones only and misses some. This table has about 250,000 clones, about 90% appearing once. Sequencing was performed on PBMCs. The receptors originated from a young man in good health and CMV-seropositive.

This chain connects TRBV5-4 to TRBJ2-2, with D possibly TRBD1 on 5 matching bases. This CDR3 has 13 residues. Germline V gives CDR1 SGHNT, CDR2 YYREEE (reference sequence). Trimming cost V 4 bases and J 5 bases, with 9 bases left between them. The CDR3 DNA is TGTGCCAGCAGCCCAGGGTGGACCGGGGAGCTGTTTTTT. Protein sequence: CASSPGWTGELFF.

The chain carries TRBV5-1 and TRBJ2-5; D uncertain. Deletions cut 0 bases from V and 3 bases from J, with 3 bases between. This CDR3 comprises 12 residues. Germline CDR1 SGHRS, CDR2 YFSETQ. The CDR3 sequence is CASSLVEETQYF. DNA of the CDR3: TGCGCCAGCAGCTTGGTGGAAGAGACCCAGTACTTC. Full variable domain (remainder filled in from reference TRBV5-1 and TRBJ2-5): KAGVTQTPRYLIKTRGQQVTLSCSPISGHRSVSWYQQTPGQGLQFLFEYFSETQRNKGNFPGRFSGRQFSNSRSEMNVSTLELGDSALYLCASSLVEETQYFGPGTRLLVL.

The chain couples TRBV5-1 to TRBJ2-3; TRBD2 matches at 9 bases. The CDR3 spans 15 residues. CDR1 and CDR2 from the germline V gene are SGHRS and YFSETQ. The V gene end was trimmed by 1 base and the J gene end by 4 bases; junction bases not matched to a gene: 4. CDR3 DNA: TGCGCCAGCAGCTTGCCTAGCGGGGCGTCAGATACGCAGTATTTT. Amino acid sequence: CASSLPSGASDTQYF.

This chain connects TRBV5-1 to TRBJ2-1, with TRBD1 matching over 8 bases. Germline V gives CDR1 SGHRS, CDR2 YFSETQ. Trimming cost V 1 base and J 6 bases; bases outside gene matches: 0. The CDR3 extends over 13 amino acids. The CDR3 bases are TGCGCCAGCAGCTTGACAGGGGGCAATGAGCAGTTCTTC. Protein product: CASSLTGGNEQFF.

The V call is TRBV6-1, the J call TRBJ1-5, with D uncertain. The V and J ends lost 6 bases and 0 bases respectively, with 9 bases between them. This CDR3 has 14 residues. CDR1 and CDR2 (germline): MNHNS, SASEGT. This chain's CDR3 is CASSAEYSNQPQHF. Here the CDR3 DNA reads TGTGCCAGCAGCGCAGAGTATAGCAATCAGCCCCAGCATTTT.

The V call is TRBV28, the J call TRBJ1-2; possible D gene TRBD1, 5 bases. This CDR3 is built from 12 residues. With 1 base removed from V and 7 bases from J, the gap between germline ends came to 7 bases. The V gene's germline CDR1 is MDHEN and CDR2 SYDVKM. The CDR3 bases are TGTGCCAGCAGTTTATTGGGGGTTGGCTACACCTTC. This sequence encodes CASSLLGVGYTF.

This rearrangement joins TRBV4-1 to TRBJ1-1; the match to TRBD1 covers 7 bases. With 4 bases clipped from V and 1 base from J, the junction kept 0 bases outside the gene matches. Germline V CDR1 and CDR2: MGHRA, YSYEKL. CDR3 size: 13 residues. The CDR3 sequence is CASSRTGNTEAFF. The CDR3 DNA reads as TGCGCCAGCAGCCGGACAGGGAACACTGAAGCTTTCTTT.

The chain combines TRBV6-5 with TRBJ2-2; D is tentatively TRBD1 or TRBD2 (5 bases each). Trimming took 2 bases from V and 1 from J, leaving 8 bases between them. The length of the CDR3 is 15 residues. Germline-derived CDR1 and CDR2 are MNHEY and SVGAGI. The DNA for the CDR3 is TGTGCCAGCAGTTACGGGGCGGGGAACACCGGGGAGCTGTTTTTT. Encoded protein: CASSYGAGNTGELFF.

This clone appeared a few times. This chain links TRBV7-9 with TRBJ1-1; D might be TRBD1 (5 bases). The CDR3 runs 15 residues. Trimming pared 1 base from V and 5 bases from J, leaving 14 bases between. Germline CDR1 reads SEHNR; CDR2 reads FQNEAQ (reference sequence). CDR3 DNA: TGTGCCAGCAGCTTAGAGGGGACGGGGACGACTGAAGCTTTCTTT. Translating gives CASSLEGTGTTEAFF.

V usage is TRBV6-6 and J usage is TRBJ2-7; TRBD2 agrees at 10 bases. The CDR3 sequence is 16 residues long. The V and J ends lost 5 bases and 0 bases, in that order; junction bases with no gene match: 7. Germline assignment: CDR1 MNHNY and CDR2 SVGAGI (reference sequence). CDR3 in amino acids: CASSASRTSGSYEQYF. The CDR3 coding sequence is TGTGCCAGCAGTGCTTCCCGGACTAGCGGCTCCTACGAGCAGTACTTC.

This rearrangement joins TRBV5-4 to TRBJ1-2; possibly TRBD1 for D (5 bases). Germline V gene data show CDR1 as SGHNT and CDR2 as YYREEE (reference sequence). The ends were cut back, 2 bases at V and 5 bases at J, with 16 bases in the middle. This CDR3 has 15 residues. CDR3 nucleotide sequence: TGTGCCAGCAGCTTAGTCGGCAGGGAGGATTATGGCTACACCTTC. Translating it yields CASSLVGREDYGYTF.

The chain uses TRBV7-8 and TRBJ2-7, with 11 bases aligning to TRBD1. CDR3 size: 14 residues. Germline V gene data show CDR1 as SGHVS and CDR2 as FQNEAQ. Losses at the gene ends were 3 bases for V and 7 bases for J; bases not matched to a gene: 5. The CDR3, as DNA: TGTGCCAGCAGCTTTCCGGGACAGGGGGATGAGCAGTACTTC. It translates to CASSFPGQGDEQYF.

The chain joins TRBV18 to TRBJ2-7, with TRBD1 matching over 8 bases. Per the germline V gene, CDR1 is KGHSH and CDR2 is LQKENI. V lost 3 bases and J lost 4; bases outside the gene matches: 5. The CDR3 runs 14 residues. CDR3 DNA sequence: TGTGCCAGCTCACCGGGGGACAGGTATTACGAGCAGTACTTC. Residues: CASSPGDRYYEQYF.

Only one count was recorded for this clone. The V gene is TRBV7-2, the J gene TRBJ1-1, with 7 bases fitting TRBD1. The germline V gene encodes CDR1 SGHTA and CDR2 FQGNSA. The CDR3 consists of 13 residues. Trimming cost V 5 bases and J 7 bases; bases outside gene matches: 7. CDR3 coding DNA: TGTGCCAGCAGCGCTGGGACAGCCTTTGAAGCTTTCTTT. This codes for CASSAGTAFEAFF.

This chain links TRBV4-3 with TRBJ2-7; no definite D call. Trimming removed 4 bases at V and 5 bases at J, with 18 bases between. Germline V gives CDR1 LGHNA, CDR2 YSLEER. CDR3 length: 15 amino acids. The CDR3 region is CASSRGRRGRDEQYF. CDR3 nucleotides: TGCGCCAGCAGCCGAGGCCGGCGAGGTAGGGACGAGCAGTACTTC.